One sample yielded the 31 T cell receptor beta chains listed below, sequenced in a study of blood T cell repertoires in COVID-19 (dated by TCRdb to 2020 to 2021). The library came from the immunoSEQ multiplex PCR assay. In TCRdb, the immuneACCESS table is reduced to in-frame sequences with V and J assigned. These tables do not hold every clone; where another copy was compared, an unresolved V gene accounts for under half, and the others remain unexplained. The sample yields a few hundred thousand clones; about 87% were counted once. Together, the top ten hold about 1.7% of the sample. The sample was peripheral blood. The receptor source for this set is a man between 65 and 80 years old with acute or convalescent COVID-19.

The V and J genes are TRBV5-1 and TRBJ1-4, with TRBD1 matching 7 bases. The CDR3 consists of 15 residues. Trimming removed 0 bases from V and 6 bases from J; junction bases left unmatched: 5. Looked up from germline, CDR1 is SGHRS and CDR2 is YFSETQ. CDR3 sequence reads: CASSLAGQGDEKLFF. The CDR3 coding sequence is TGCGCCAGCAGCTTGGCCGGGCAGGGGGATGAAAAACTGTTTTTT.

The V and J genes are TRBV7-2 and TRBJ1-2; 10 nucleotides match TRBD1. J was trimmed by 4 bases and V by 5 bases; bases with no gene match: 13. This CDR3 has 17 residues. Germline CDR1 is SGHTA and CDR2 is FQGNSA. The CDR3 spells CASSPSGTGVRSYGYTF. For the CDR3, the DNA is TGTGCCAGCAGCCCTTCGGGGACAGGGGTTCGTAGCTATGGCTACACCTTC.

For this clone: This specimen includes other DNA sequences encoding the same CDR3. The chain joins TRBV5-1 to TRBJ2-3; maybe TRBD1 (6 bases). The V gene lost 1 base and the J gene lost 3 bases, with 6 bases spanning the gap. From germline, CDR1 is SGHRS and CDR2 YFSETQ. This CDR3 region has 13 residues. This CDR3 is CASSLQGTDTQYF. In nucleotides, the CDR3 is TGCGCCAGCAGCTTGCAGGGGACAGATACGCAGTATTTT.

The genes are TRBV23-1 and TRBJ2-1, with 8 bases fitting TRBD1. TRBV23-1 is sorted into the ORF group, with uncertain function. The CDR3 sequence is 16 residues long. Trimming took 5 bases from V and 4 from J; bases not matched to a gene: 10. Written as DNA, the CDR3 is TGCGCCAGCAGTACTCACCAGGGGGCTCTATACAATGAGCAGTTCTTC. Translating it yields CASSTHQGALYNEQFF.

The chain uses TRBV10-3 and TRBJ2-3; D unresolved. V lost 6 bases to trimming and J lost 0 bases, with 10 bases between them. The CDR3 spans 14 residues. CDR1 and CDR2 (germline): ENHRY, SYGVKD. The CDR3 nucleotides read TGTGCCATCAGCCCCGTTCCTAGCACAGATACGCAGTATTTT. Translation gives CAISPVPSTDTQYF.

The chain combines TRBV2 with TRBJ2-5, with D possibly TRBD1 on 5 matching bases. The V gene lost 2 bases and the J gene lost 2 bases, with 12 bases spanning the gap. From germline, CDR1 is SNHLY and CDR2 FYNNEI. CDR3 length: 15 amino acids. The CDR3 sequence is CASSELGPGQETQYF. CDR3 bases: TGTGCCAGCAGTGAATTGGGGCCCGGTCAAGAGACCCAGTACTTC.

This clone was picked up one time. This chain uses TRBV19 with TRBJ2-5; a weak D match, TRBD1 (5 bases). This CDR3 comprises 13 residues. The germline V gene encodes CDR1 LNHDA and CDR2 SQIVND (reference sequence). Between the trimmed V and J ends, which lost 3 bases and 5 bases, there was a span of 10 bases. The CDR3 nucleotides read TGTGCCAGTAGTATGGGCAGGGCCGAGACCCAGTACTTC. This encodes CASSMGRAETQYF. The variable domain in full, completed from reference TRBV19 and TRBJ2-5, reads DGGITQSPKYLFRKEGQNVTLSCEQNLNHDAMYWYRQDPGQGLRLIYYSQIVNDFQKGDIAEGYSVSREKKESFPLTVTSAQKNPTAFYLCASSMGRAETQYFGPGTRLLVL.

V is TRBV5-4 and J is TRBJ2-1, with TRBD2 matching 14 bases. Germline V gene lookup returns CDR1 SGHNT and CDR2 YYREEE (reference sequence). The CDR3 is 15 residues long. Losses at the gene ends were 3 bases for V and 7 bases for J; bases not matched to a gene: 3. The CDR3 loop is CASSSGTSGSNEQFF. CDR3 nucleotides: TGTGCCAGCAGCTCCGGGACTAGCGGGAGTAATGAGCAGTTCTTC.

J is TRBJ2-7 and V is TRBV21-1; whether TRBD1, the table's D call, matches the DNA was not checked. TRBV21-1 has pseudogene status. CDR3 length equals 14 residues. CDR3 protein: CASSTPVGHYEQYF. The CDR3 DNA is TGTGCCAGCAGCACCCCGGTGGGACACTACGAGCAGTACTTC.

The gene calls are TRBV4-1 and TRBJ2-5, with 15 bases lining up with TRBD2. The CDR3 loop spans 18 amino acids. Per the germline V gene, CDR1 is MGHRA and CDR2 is YSYEKL. Trimming at V came to 1 base and at J to 0 bases, leaving 3 bases not matched to a gene. The CDR3 reads CASSQGTSGREYQETQYF. The CDR3 bases are TGCGCCAGCAGCCAAGGGACTAGCGGGAGGGAGTACCAAGAGACCCAGTACTTC.

The rearrangement links TRBV14 to TRBJ2-2; weak D call: TRBD2 (6 bases). Trimming shortened V by 8 bases and J by 2 bases, and 12 bases separated the two germline ends. This CDR3 has 14 amino acids. Germline loops: CDR1 SGHDN, CDR2 FVKESK. CDR3 amino acids: CASAPGLNTGELFF. CDR3 sequence (DNA): TGTGCCAGCGCGCCGGGACTTAACACCGGGGAGCTGTTTTTT.

This sequence joins TRBV6-5 and TRBJ2-7; 10 positions match TRBD1. The CDR3 totals 14 residues. V shed 5 bases, J shed 4 bases, and the junction held 5 bases outside the gene matches. The germline CDR1 and CDR2 sequences are MNHEY and SVGAGI. CDR3 sequence (DNA): TGTGCCAGCAGTACCACGGACAGGGGGTACGAGCAGTACTTC. Amino acids: CASSTTDRGYEQYF.

V gene TRBV5-4 combines with J gene TRBJ1-3; the D gene is possibly TRBD1 (5 bases). V was trimmed by 0 bases and J by 1 base, leaving 8 bases between them. Germline V CDR1 and CDR2: SGHNT, YYREEE (reference sequence). CDR3 length: 15 residues. As DNA, the CDR3 is TGTGCCAGCAGCTTGGATCAGGGATCTGGAAACACCATATATTTT. Translation: CASSLDQGSGNTIYF. Filled out from reference TRBV5-4 and TRBJ1-3, the complete variable domain reads ETGVTQSPTHLIKTRGQQVTLRCSSQSGHNTVSWYQQALGQGPQFIFQYYREEENGRGNFPPRFSGLQFPNYSSELNVNALELDDSALYLCASSLDQGSGNTIYFGEGSWLTVV.

This rearrangement joins TRBV11-1 to TRBJ2-7; D unclear. The CDR3 covers 12 residues. The ends were cut back, 5 bases at V and 3 bases at J, with 8 bases in the middle. CDR1 is SGHAT and CDR2 is FQDESV in the germline V gene (reference sequence). CDR3 coding DNA: TGTGCCAGCAGCCGAGGTAGCTACGAGCAGTACTTC. Its protein is CASSRGSYEQYF.

V usage is TRBV5-5 and J usage is TRBJ1-1; 7 bases line up with TRBD1. The germline gives CDR1 SGHKS, CDR2 YYEKEE (reference sequence). The V gene end was trimmed by 4 bases and the J gene end by 2 bases; junction bases not matched to a gene: 5. The length of the CDR3 is 14 residues. The CDR3 DNA sequence: TGTGCCAGCAGCGGGACAGCGCTTAACACTGAAGCTTTCTTT. Amino acids: CASSGTALNTEAFF.

The V call is TRBV3-1 (or the pseudogene TRBV3-2), the J call TRBJ1-2; TRBD1 matches 7 bases. Germline trimming cut 1 base from V and 4 bases from J; bases unmatched to any gene: 6. The V gene's germline CDR1 is LGHDT and CDR2 YNNKEL (reference sequence). This CDR3 region has 15 residues. CDR3 loop: CASSQVASGGYGYTF. In DNA, the CDR3 is TGTGCCAGCAGCCAAGTTGCTTCAGGGGGCTATGGCTACACCTTC.

This clone was detected once. The chain carries TRBV5-1 and TRBJ2-1; D perhaps matches TRBD2 (5 bases). V was shortened by 2 bases and J by 0 bases, with 6 bases between the two germline ends. The germline CDR1 and CDR2 sequences are SGHRS and YFSETQ. CDR3 size: 14 residues. CDR3 DNA: TGCGCCAGCAGCTTCGGGGACTCCTACAATGAGCAGTTCTTC. It translates to CASSFGDSYNEQFF.

This chain links TRBV2 with TRBJ2-1, with TRBD1 matching over 9 bases. CDR1 and CDR2 (germline): SNHLY, FYNNEI. This CDR3 spans 15 amino acids. Trimming removed 5 bases from V and 2 bases from J; junction bases left unmatched: 4. The CDR3 region has the DNA TGTGCCAGCAGTTCGGGACAGGGTACCTACAATGAGCAGTTCTTC. It yields the protein CASSSGQGTYNEQFF. Full variable domain (remainder filled in from reference TRBV2 and TRBJ2-1): EPEVTQTPSHQVTQMGQEVILRCVPISNHLYFYWYRQILGQKVEFLVSFYNNEISEKSEIFDDQFSVERPDGSNFTLKIRSTKLEDSAMYFCASSSGQGTYNEQFFGPGTRLTVL.

The chain links TRBV27 to TRBJ1-2; TRBD1 is a possible D gene (5 bases). Germline values: CDR1 MNHEY, CDR2 SMNVEV (reference sequence). The V gene lost 3 bases and the J gene lost 4 bases, with 9 bases spanning the gap. The CDR3 extends over 13 amino acids. The CDR3 nucleotides read TGTGCCAGCAGTTTCGGCAGGGCCTATGGCTACACCTTC. Its translation is CASSFGRAYGYTF.

About this clone itself: The same CDR3 can be traced to other DNA sequences in this sample. This chain uses TRBV5-1 with TRBJ2-1; D remains unclear. Trimming removed 0 bases from V and 4 bases from J, with 8 bases in between. In germline, CDR1 is SGHRS, CDR2 YFSETQ. This CDR3 spans 14 amino acids. In DNA, the CDR3 is TGCGCCAGCAGCTTGGGTACAGCATACAATGAGCAGTTCTTC. Protein product: CASSLGTAYNEQFF.

This chain connects TRBV2 to TRBJ1-1; no clear D gene. CDR1 and CDR2 from the germline V gene are SNHLY and FYNNEI. Trimming shortened V by 6 bases and J by 1 base, and 12 bases separated the two germline ends. CDR3 length: 14 amino acids. The chain's CDR3 is CASSAEGGNTEAFF. The CDR3 nucleotides read TGTGCCAGCAGCGCCGAAGGAGGGAACACTGAAGCTTTCTTT.

This rearrangement joins TRBV7-9 to TRBJ2-1, with 7 bases fitting TRBD1. Per the germline V gene, CDR1 is SEHNR and CDR2 is FQNEAQ (reference sequence). After removal of 4 bases from V and 0 bases from J, the junction contained 3 bases not matched to a gene. This CDR3 is 15 amino acids long. The CDR3 region is CASSSAGGSYNEQFF. In nucleotides, the CDR3 is TGTGCCAGCAGCTCAGCAGGGGGCTCCTACAATGAGCAGTTCTTC. Looking up the rest from reference TRBV7-9 and TRBJ2-1 gives the full variable domain: DTGVSQNPRHKITKRGQNVTFRCDPISEHNRLYWYRQTLGQGPEFLTYFQNEAQLEKSRLLSDRFSAERPKGSFSTLEIQRTEQGDSAMYLCASSSAGGSYNEQFFGPGTRLTVL.

This clone occurred a few times. The J gene is TRBJ1-1, the V gene TRBV5-1; 7 nucleotides line up with TRBD1. V gave up 4 bases and J gave up 6 bases; unmatched junction bases: 6. Germline V gene lookup returns CDR1 SGHRS and CDR2 YFSETQ. This CDR3 has 13 residues. The DNA of the CDR3 is TGCGCCAGCAGCCCTGGGACAGCTCCTGAAGCTTTCTTT. Its protein product is CASSPGTAPEAFF.

This clone was counted once. The CDR3: CASSQGTGGNTIYF. As DNA, the CDR3 is TGTGCCAGCAGTCAAGGGACAGGGGGAAACACCATATATTTT. The V and J genes are TRBV6-1 and TRBJ1-3; 9 bases are a match to TRBD1. Germline assignment: CDR1 MNHNS and CDR2 SASEGT. The CDR3 consists of 14 residues. V shed 5 bases, J shed 4 bases, and the junction held 3 bases outside the gene matches.

This rearrangement joins TRBV21-1 to TRBJ2-3; the D call TRBD1 from the table was never checked on the DNA. TRBV21-1 is marked as a pseudogene. The CDR3 runs 15 residues. The DNA for the CDR3 is TGTGCCAGCAGCAAACGCGTCAAGGGACAGGCAGTCAAGTATTTT. Translating gives CASSKRVKGQAVKYF.

This sequence joins TRBV5-4 and TRBJ2-4; 11 bases match TRBD2. The germline gives CDR1 SGHNT, CDR2 YYREEE (reference sequence). This CDR3 spans 15 amino acids. J lost 8 bases, V lost 2 bases, and 6 bases had no gene match. The CDR3 nucleotides are TGTGCCAGCAGCTTCCTAGCGGGAGGCCGAGACATTCAGTACTTC. As protein: CASSFLAGGRDIQYF.

This chain joins TRBV9 and TRBJ2-1; 7 nucleotides agree with TRBD2. This CDR3 has 14 residues. Germline trimming cut 0 bases from V and 9 bases from J; bases unmatched to any gene: 6. The germline CDR1 and CDR2 sequences are SGDLS and YYNGEE. The CDR3 nucleotides read TGTGCCAGCAGCGTAGATCCAGCGGGAATTGAGCAGTTCTTC. Translating gives CASSVDPAGIEQFF.

The J gene is TRBJ1-5, the V gene TRBV19; a possible D gene is TRBD1 (5 bases). Trimming shortened V by 5 bases and J by 6 bases, and 14 bases separated the two germline ends. The CDR3 totals 14 residues. Germline V lookup: CDR1 LNHDA, CDR2 SQIVND (reference sequence). The CDR3 nucleotides read TGTGCCAGTAGTCCTCTTCTCCAGGGTCAGCCCCAGCATTTT. It specifies CASSPLLQGQPQHF.

CDR3 coding DNA: TGTGCCAGCAGCGTAGGTCCAGGGATAAGTAACACTGAAGCTTTCTTT. Encoded protein: CASSVGPGISNTEAFF. J is TRBJ1-1 and V is TRBV9; tentative D call: TRBD1 (5 bases). Per the germline V gene, CDR1 is SGDLS and CDR2 is YYNGEE. The CDR3 has 16 amino acids. Between the trimmed V and J ends, which lost 0 bases and 2 bases, there was a span of 14 bases.

V and J are TRBV28 and TRBJ1-2, with 7 bases aligning to TRBD1. Per the germline V gene, CDR1 is MDHEN and CDR2 is SYDVKM. CDR3 size: 13 residues. V was pared by 7 bases and J by 6 bases, with 8 bases of the junction left unmatched. For the CDR3, the DNA is TGTGCCAGCACTAAAAGACAGGGAAATGGCTACACCTTC. Translated, it gives CASTKRQGNGYTF.

The chain has TRBV6-5 and TRBJ1-5; TRBD1 matches at 8 bases. Looked up from germline, CDR1 is MNHEY and CDR2 is SVGAGI. CDR3 length equals 14 residues. With V trimmed by 6 bases and J by 6 bases, 7 bases remained unmatched. CDR3 bases: TGTGCCAGCAGACCCGACAGGGGCTCTCAGCCCCAGCATTTT. Translation gives CASRPDRGSQPQHF.